The rows below give T cell receptor beta chains drawn from one sample of a study of Ad26.COV2.S vaccination and SARS-CoV-2 variants. This table comes from immunoSEQ multiplex PCR, and its TCRdb copy is limited to in-frame clones, with some not included. The data contain roughly 700,000 clones, roughly nine tenths of them singletons. Sequencing was performed on peripheral blood, taken in a trial of Ad26.COV2.S vaccine versus placebo. These receptors were collected from a person between 18 and 60 years old who received the Ad26.COV2.S COVID-19 vaccine or a placebo. Each CDR3 is given with its conserved first and last residue. Fields, in order: clone size, D gene, J gene, V gene, CDR3 protein, CDR3 DNA. D genes are given only for firm matches. Part of the rows lack a size; the others show once, few, many or a class for expanded clones.

-	TRBD1	TRBJ2-7	TRBV7-9	CASTVRDRGGEQYF	TGTGCCAGCACGGTCCGGGACAGGGGCGGCGAGCAGTACTTC
-	-	TRBJ1-4	TRBV10-3	CAISGGGERGEKLFF	TGTGCCATCAGTGGGGGTGGGGAGAGAGGTGAAAAACTGTTTTTT
-	-	TRBJ2-1	TRBV7-3	CASSSRDSGTSEQFF	TGTGCCAGCAGCTCCCGGGACTCGGGAACAAGTGAGCAGTTCTTC
-	-	TRBJ2-1	TRBV3-1/TRBV3-2	CASSQATRGLGEQFF	TGTGCCAGCAGCCAAGCAACTCGAGGATTGGGAGAGCAGTTCTTC
-	TRBD1	TRBJ2-7	TRBV5-4	CASSSSGTGSFYEQYF	TGTGCCAGCAGCTCGTCCGGGACAGGGAGTTTCTACGAGCAGTACTTC
once	TRBD2	TRBJ2-7	TRBV5-4	CASSLGGLAGGGTYEQYF	TGTGCCAGCAGCTTGGGAGGGCTAGCGGGAGGCGGAACCTACGAGCAGTACTTC
-	TRBD2	TRBJ2-1	TRBV15	CATSRTGLARLNEQFF	TGTGCCACCAGCAGGACGGGACTAGCGAGGTTGAATGAGCAGTTCTTC
-	-	TRBJ2-1	TRBV7-9	CASSLLHTPYNEQFF	TGTGCCAGCAGCTTACTCCATACCCCTTACAATGAGCAGTTCTTC
-	-	TRBJ2-5	TRBV18	CASSPRGGETQYF	TGTGCCAGCTCACCACGAGGGGGAGAGACCCAGTACTTC
-	TRBD2	TRBJ2-3	TRBV11-2	CASSLGGRALTDTQYF	TGTGCCAGCAGCTTAGGCGGGAGGGCCCTCACAGATACGCAGTATTTT
-	-	TRBJ2-7	TRBV6-1	CASSEVYSTYEQYF	TGTGCCAGCAGTGAAGTATACAGTACCTACGAGCAGTACTTC
-	-	TRBJ2-5	TRBV11-3	CASSLVGTQETQYF	TGTGCCAGCAGCTTAGTCGGGACGCAAGAGACCCAGTACTTC
-	-	TRBJ2-7	TRBV19	CASSVRGTHEQYF	TGTGCCAGTAGTGTCCGAGGGACCCACGAGCAGTACTTC
-	-	TRBJ1-1	TRBV20-1	CSASGGNTEAFF	TGCAGTGCTAGTGGGGGGAACACTGAAGCTTTCTTT
-	-	TRBJ1-4	TRBV4-3	CASSQRQGNEKLFF	TGCGCCAGCAGCCAGCGGCAGGGGAATGAAAAACTGTTTTTT
-	TRBD1	TRBJ1-1	TRBV19	CASSPGTGVEAFF	TGTGCCAGTAGTCCCGGGACAGGAGTTGAAGCTTTCTTT
once	-	TRBJ1-6	TRBV3-1/TRBV3-2	CASSQEVGEGNSPLHF	TGTGCCAGCAGCCAAGAAGTAGGGGAGGGCAATTCACCCCTCCACTTT
-	TRBD2	TRBJ2-3	TRBV11-2	CASSLGLAGGTDTQYF	TGTGCCAGCAGCTTAGGGCTAGCGGGAGGCACAGATACGCAGTATTTT
once	-	TRBJ1-1	TRBV6-5	CASSSLYTEAFF	TGTGCCAGCAGTTCCCTGTACACTGAAGCTTTCTTT
-	-	TRBJ1-3	TRBV6-5	CASRFNRRSGNTIYF	TGTGCCAGCCGATTCAACAGGCGCTCCGGAAACACCATATATTTT
few	-	TRBJ2-7	TRBV5-4	CASSTDSYEQYF	TGTGCCAGCAGTACGGACAGCTACGAGCAGTACTTC
-	-	TRBJ2-5	TRBV10-1	CASSESTRGVRETQYF	TGCGCCAGCAGTGAGTCGACTCGAGGGGTTCGAGAGACCCAGTACTTC
-	-	TRBJ1-2	TRBV13	CASSHRTSNYGYTF	TGTGCCAGCAGCCACCGGACATCTAACTATGGCTACACCTTC
-	TRBD1	TRBJ1-5	TRBV6-2/TRBV6-3	CASSYPTDRGPNQPQHF	TGTGCCAGCAGTTACCCAACTGACAGGGGCCCCAATCAGCCCCAGCATTTT
-	-	TRBJ2-5	TRBV7-9	CAVSGTPPQETQYF	TGTGCAGTATCCGGGACTCCGCCTCAAGAGACCCAGTACTTC
-	TRBD2	TRBJ2-5	TRBV29-1	CSVSLAGGRGETQYF	TGCAGCGTTTCACTAGCGGGGGGCCGGGGGGAGACCCAGTACTTC
-	-	TRBJ2-1	TRBV24-1	CATSDLLGNEQFF	TGTGCCACCAGTGATTTGCTAGGGAATGAGCAGTTCTTC
-	-	TRBJ1-1	TRBV7-2	CASSPRHPNTEAFF	TGTGCCAGCAGCCCGAGACACCCGAACACTGAAGCTTTCTTT
-	TRBD2	TRBJ2-3	TRBV7-3	CASKVAGGIDTQYF	TGTGCCAGCAAGGTAGCGGGGGGTATCGATACGCAGTATTTT
-	TRBD2	TRBJ2-1	TRBV3-1/TRBV3-2	CASSLPGLAVNEQFF	TGTGCCAGCAGCCTTCCGGGACTAGCGGTCAATGAGCAGTTCTTC
-	-	TRBJ2-1	TRBV7-2	CASSLPGAVNEQFF	TGTGCCAGCAGCTTACCCGGGGCAGTCAATGAGCAGTTCTTC
-	-	TRBJ1-2	TRBV30	CACTKGANYGYTF	TGTGCCTGCACAAAAGGAGCTAACTATGGCTACACCTTC
-	TRBD1	TRBJ1-1	TRBV10-3	CAIRGQGENTEAFF	TGTGCCATCAGGGGACAGGGGGAGAACACTGAAGCTTTCTTT